These 16 T cell receptor beta chains were all obtained from the same sample, sequenced in a study of cytomegalovirus exposure and HLA in healthy donors. PCR employed 60 Vbeta and 13 Jbeta primers. Sequencing used immunoSEQ multiplex PCR; TCRdb keeps in-frame clones, though not all of them. The sample carries around 63,000 clones, about three quarters recorded once. The sequenced material came from PBMCs. The receptors shown here come from a middle-aged man in good health and CMV-seronegative.

The sample holds a few counts of this clone. The rearrangement links TRBV6-5 to TRBJ2-1; 8 nucleotides match TRBD2. CDR1 and CDR2 from the germline V gene are MNHEY and SVGAGI. The ends lost 6 bases at V and 0 bases at J; junction bases unmatched: 4. The CDR3 is made up of 15 amino acids. Here the CDR3 reads CASRLAESSYNEQFF. The CDR3, as DNA: TGTGCCAGCAGACTAGCGGAAAGCTCCTACAATGAGCAGTTCTTC.

The V and J genes are TRBV28 and TRBJ2-7, with D maybe TRBD1 (6 bases). V lost 2 bases and J lost 3, with 11 bases in between. Germline-derived CDR1 and CDR2 are MDHEN and SYDVKM. The CDR3 is 14 residues long. The DNA for the CDR3 is TGTGCCAGCAGTTTAGAGACAGGCAACTACGAGCAGTACTTC. It encodes CASSLETGNYEQYF. The full variable domain, completed using reference TRBV28 and TRBJ2-7, is DVKVTQSSRYLVKRTGEKVFLECVQDMDHENMFWYRQDPGLGLRLIYFSYDVKMKEKGDIPEGYSVSREKKERFSLILESASTNQTSMYLCASSLETGNYEQYFGPGTRLTVT.

The chain is built from TRBV6-6 and TRBJ2-4, with a possible D match to TRBD2 (6 bases). CDR1 is MNHNY, CDR2 SVGAGI, per germline (reference sequence). The V end lost 0 bases, the J end lost 6 bases, and 15 bases lay between the germline ends. This CDR3 spans 16 amino acids. The CDR3 here is CASSYSPVGGRNIQYF. The CDR3 DNA follows: TGTGCCAGCAGTTACTCGCCGGTGGGGGGTAGAAACATTCAGTACTTC.

The chain employs TRBV7-6 and TRBJ2-5; a possible D gene is TRBD1 (6 bases). V lost 5 bases to trimming and J lost 4 bases, with 23 bases between them. This CDR3 has 17 residues. Looked up from germline, CDR1 is SGHVS and CDR2 is FNYEAQ. The CDR3 sequence is CASSTLPGRGGGETQYF. The CDR3 nucleotides are TGTGCCAGCAGCACCCTTCCCGGCAGGGGTGGGGGAGAGACCCAGTACTTC.

The chain couples TRBV9 to TRBJ2-1; 7 bases agree with TRBD2. With 4 bases clipped from V and 0 bases from J, the junction kept 10 bases outside the gene matches. This CDR3 is built from 17 residues. Germline V CDR1 and CDR2: SGDLS, YYNGEE. The CDR3 DNA reads as TGTGCCAGCAGCTCCCGGGACTACTCGAGCTCCTACAATGAGCAGTTCTTC. Amino acid sequence: CASSSRDYSSSYNEQFF.

The CDR3 is CASSSLDRVGYEQYF. CDR3 coding DNA: TGTGCCAGCAGCTCCTTGGACAGGGTGGGCTACGAGCAGTACTTC. The rearrangement links TRBV7-2 to TRBJ2-7, with 8 bases that match TRBD1. The CDR3 contains 15 residues. J gave up 3 bases and V 4 bases, and 8 bases lay outside the gene matches. From germline, CDR1 is SGHTA and CDR2 FQGNSA.

The V gene is TRBV7-7, the J gene TRBJ2-5; the D gene is possibly TRBD1 (6 bases). The CDR3 extends over 15 amino acids. CDR1 and CDR2 from the germline V gene are SSHAT and FNYEAQ (reference sequence). The V end lost 5 bases, the J end lost 5 bases, and 18 bases lay between the germline ends. CDR3 amino acids: CASSLLLGARETQYF. CDR3 coding DNA: TGTGCCAGCAGCCTACTCCTGGGGGCCCGGGAGACCCAGTACTTC.

This chain links TRBV9 with TRBJ2-4; 9 bases line up with TRBD2. This CDR3 contains 15 residues. Per germline, CDR1 SGDLS and CDR2 YYNGEE. The J segment lost 6 bases and the V segment lost 0 bases, leaving 4 bases of the junction unmatched. This CDR3 reads CASSVASGLANIQYF. For the CDR3, the DNA is TGTGCCAGCAGCGTAGCATCGGGACTAGCAAACATTCAGTACTTC.

This clone was observed a handful of times. This chain connects TRBV6-6 to TRBJ1-1; 9 bases are shared with TRBD1. J lost 7 bases, V lost 6 bases, and 12 bases had no gene match. The CDR3 is made up of 15 amino acids. CDR1 and CDR2 from the germline V gene are MNHNY and SVGAGI (reference sequence). The CDR3 spells CASRGSGTGRIEAFF. For the CDR3, the DNA is TGTGCCAGCAGGGGTTCCGGGACAGGGCGTATTGAAGCTTTCTTT.

The chain employs TRBV5-1 and TRBJ2-7, with D possibly matching TRBD2 (6 bases). CDR1 is SGHRS and CDR2 is YFSETQ in the germline V gene. There are 15 residues in the CDR3. Trimming took 4 bases from V and 0 from J, leaving 14 bases between them. CDR3 DNA sequence: TGCGCCAGCAGCCGGGGTGGGGGGTCCTCCTACGAGCAGTACTTC. It is translated as CASSRGGGSSYEQYF.

The chain has TRBV7-9 and TRBJ2-7, with D hard to call. The ends were cut back, 1 base at V and 2 bases at J, with 15 bases in the middle. Germline CDR1 reads SEHNR; CDR2 reads FQNEAQ (reference sequence). This CDR3 region has 16 residues. This chain's CDR3 is CASSLVGHVTTYEQYF. The CDR3 coding sequence is TGTGCCAGCAGCTTAGTTGGGCACGTGACAACCTACGAGCAGTACTTC.

Remarks on this clone: The same CDR3 arises from other DNA sequences in this sample as well. The chain links TRBV28 to TRBJ1-5, with no clear D. V dropped 3 bases and J dropped 2 bases, with 5 bases sitting between them. This CDR3 has 13 residues. The germline gives CDR1 MDHEN, CDR2 SYDVKM. CDR3 sequence (DNA): TGTGCCAGCAGTTTCAGCGGCAATCAGCCCCAGCATTTT. Amino acid sequence: CASSFSGNQPQHF. Combining the CDR3 with reference TRBV28 and TRBJ1-5 gives the whole variable domain DVKVTQSSRYLVKRTGEKVFLECVQDMDHENMFWYRQDPGLGLRLIYFSYDVKMKEKGDIPEGYSVSREKKERFSLILESASTNQTSMYLCASSFSGNQPQHFGDGTRLSIL.

In its sample, this clone was seen a few times. The chain links TRBV25-1 to TRBJ1-4; TRBD1 matches 10 bases. The CDR3 runs to 15 residues. With V trimmed by 5 bases and J by 8 bases, 8 bases remained unmatched. Germline V gene data show CDR1 as MGHDK and CDR2 as SYGVNS. The CDR3 coding sequence is TGTGCCAGCAGTTCGTACGGGACAGGGGAGGAAAAACTGTTTTTT. Translated, it gives CASSSYGTGEEKLFF.

This clone was recorded only once. The CDR3 nucleotides are TGTGCCAGCAGTTTTTGGGCGGGAGGCTCCTCCTACAATGAGCAGTTCTTC. Translating gives CASSFWAGGSSYNEQFF. The rearrangement joins TRBV27 to TRBJ2-1, with 8 bases identical to TRBD2. The germline gives CDR1 MNHEY, CDR2 SMNVEV (reference sequence). The length of the CDR3 is 17 residues. Unmatched junction bases numbered 7, after V lost 3 bases and J lost 0 bases.

The chain joins TRBV23-1 to TRBJ2-7; unclear D gene. TRBV23-1 is treated as an ORF (open reading frame) with a function not yet certain. With 5 bases removed from V and 2 bases from J, the gap between germline ends came to 13 bases. The CDR3 runs to 14 residues. CDR3 DNA: TGCGCCAGCAGTAGTGGGCTGCATCCCTACGAGCAGTACTTC. Residues: CASSSGLHPYEQYF.

The chain has TRBV27 and TRBJ2-7; D gene unclear. V gave up 0 bases and J gave up 3 bases, with 9 bases separating them. Germline V CDR1 and CDR2: MNHEY, SMNVEV (reference sequence). The CDR3 sequence is 14 residues long. The CDR3 spells CASSLSGGFYEQYF. DNA for the CDR3: TGTGCCAGCAGTTTATCTGGCGGTTTCTACGAGCAGTACTTC.